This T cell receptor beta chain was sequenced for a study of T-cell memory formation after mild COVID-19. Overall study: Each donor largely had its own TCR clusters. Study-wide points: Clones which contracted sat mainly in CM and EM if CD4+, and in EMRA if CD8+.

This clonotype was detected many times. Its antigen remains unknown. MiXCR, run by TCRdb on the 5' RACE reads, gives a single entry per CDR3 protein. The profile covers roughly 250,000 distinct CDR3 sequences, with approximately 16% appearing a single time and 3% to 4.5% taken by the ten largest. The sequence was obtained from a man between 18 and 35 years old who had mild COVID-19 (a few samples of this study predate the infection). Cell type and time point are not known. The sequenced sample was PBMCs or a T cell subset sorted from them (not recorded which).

Written as DNA, the CDR3 is TGTGCCACCAGTGACCACGGAGGGAGGAACACCGGGGAGCTGTTTTTT. This sequence encodes CATSDHGGRNTGELFF. The chain is built from TRBV24-1 and TRBJ2-2, with D possibly TRBD2 on 6 matching bases. The CDR3 runs 16 residues. Between the trimmed V and J ends, which lost 4 bases and 1 base, there was a span of 12 bases. The germline CDR1 and CDR2 sequences are KGHDR and SFDVKD.